These 30 T cell receptor beta chains were sequenced from one sample in a study of PD-L1 blockade in urothelial cancer. Assay: immunoSEQ multiplex PCR; the TCRdb copy retains only in-frame clones and omits some. This table holds some 50,000 clones, roughly 88% found once. The starting material was PBMCs, obtained around atezolizumab (anti-PD-L1) treatment. The origin of the receptors is a man older than 75 with urothelial cancer.

V is TRBV7-6 and J is TRBJ2-7; 7 nucleotides match TRBD1. Trimming took 0 bases from V and 6 from J; bases not matched to a gene: 2. The CDR3 extends over 13 amino acids. CDR1 is SGHVS and CDR2 is FNYEAQ in the germline V gene. CDR3 residues: CASSLATGSEQYF. CDR3 in DNA: TGTGCCAGCAGCTTAGCGACAGGGAGCGAGCAGTACTTC.

V is TRBV6-5 and J is TRBJ2-7; TRBD1 agrees at 9 bases. The CDR3 is 15 amino acids. The germline gives CDR1 MNHEY, CDR2 SVGAGI. The trim removed 1 base at V and 6 bases at J, leaving 7 bases unmatched. CDR3 in amino acids: CASSYLDRGGSEQYF. CDR3 bases: TGTGCCAGCAGTTACTTGGACAGGGGAGGGTCCGAGCAGTACTTC.

The chain uses TRBV6-1 and TRBJ2-7, with no clear D. Germline assignment: CDR1 MNHNS and CDR2 SASEGT. Trimming cost V 7 bases and J 4 bases, with 14 bases left between them. The CDR3 is 13 residues long. CDR3 sequence reads: CASTQIVGYEQYF. The CDR3, as DNA: TGTGCCAGCACCCAAATCGTCGGGTACGAGCAGTACTTC.

The CDR3 DNA reads as TGTGCCAGCAGCGGGAGTGGCACAGATACGCAGTATTTT. Translated: CASSGSGTDTQYF. The chain carries TRBV6-4 and TRBJ2-3, with D perhaps TRBD2 (6 bases). Germline V lookup: CDR1 MRHNA, CDR2 SNTAGT. The CDR3 covers 13 residues. V was shortened by 6 bases and J by 1 base, with 8 bases between the two germline ends.

In DNA, the CDR3 is TGTGCCAGCTACAAGTATGCCGGGGAGCTGTTTTTT. This translates into CASYKYAGELFF. The V call is TRBV28, the J call TRBJ2-2; no clear D gene. CDR3 length equals 12 residues. The V gene's germline CDR1 is MDHEN and CDR2 SYDVKM. V was shortened by 8 bases and J by 6 bases, with 10 bases between the two germline ends.

The genes are TRBV28 and TRBJ1-2; 10 nucleotides line up with TRBD1. The CDR3 is 16 amino acids. The germline CDR1 and CDR2 sequences are MDHEN and SYDVKM. V shed 5 bases and J 7 bases; nucleotides not matched to a gene: 13. CDR3 in amino acids: CASSPGTGVGVGGYTF. The CDR3, as DNA: TGTGCCAGCAGTCCCGGGACAGGGGTGGGGGTTGGTGGCTACACCTTC.

The J gene is TRBJ2-7, the V gene TRBV7-2; D possibly corresponds to TRBD2 (5 bases). Trimming left V 5 bases short and J 2 bases short, with 22 bases between. The CDR3 has 17 residues. CDR1 SGHTA and CDR2 FQGNSA come from the germline V gene. Here the CDR3 reads CASSPRKSGPSTYEQYF. CDR3 DNA: TGTGCCAGCAGCCCCCGTAAGAGCGGACCCTCCACCTACGAGCAGTACTTC.

V gene TRBV4-1 combines with J gene TRBJ1-4; D is unresolved. This CDR3 is 17 amino acids long. Trimming took off 1 base at V and 8 bases at J, with 20 bases between the two ends. Germline CDR1 is MGHRA and CDR2 is YSYEKL. The CDR3 protein is CASSQGKGVVTEEKLFF. The CDR3 DNA follows: TGCGCCAGCAGCCAAGGGAAAGGAGTGGTCACCGAGGAAAAACTGTTTTTT.

The rearrangement uses TRBV6-1 and TRBJ2-1; TRBD1 aligns across 7 bases. This CDR3 contains 15 residues. V gave up 8 bases and J gave up 2 bases; unmatched junction bases: 9. CDR1 is MNHNS, CDR2 SASEGT, per germline. CDR3 loop: CASATDRTPYNEQFF. For the CDR3, the DNA is TGTGCCAGCGCCACGGACAGGACTCCCTACAATGAGCAGTTCTTC.

This clone was recorded only once. This sequence joins TRBV19 and TRBJ2-1; unclear D gene. This CDR3 contains 14 residues. In germline, CDR1 is LNHDA, CDR2 SQIVND (reference sequence). V lost 3 bases, J lost 6 bases, and 12 bases lay in between. CDR3 residues: CASSMWSASNEQFF. CDR3 nucleotide sequence: TGTGCCAGTAGTATGTGGAGCGCTTCCAATGAGCAGTTCTTC.

This rearrangement joins TRBV7-2 to TRBJ1-2; no clear D. CDR1 and CDR2 from the germline V gene are SGHTA and FQGNSA. Trimming shortened V by 5 bases and J by 3 bases, and 13 bases separated the two germline ends. This CDR3 has 14 residues. The CDR3 bases are TGTGCCAGCAGCCCTCCTCGGACTCACTATGGCTACACCTTC. It specifies CASSPPRTHYGYTF.

This clone was seen only once. The chain links TRBV6-1 to TRBJ1-1; the D is unclear. Germline V gene data show CDR1 as MNHNS and CDR2 as SASEGT. The CDR3 contains 13 residues. The germline V and J ends were trimmed by 2 bases and 1 base, with 5 bases remaining between them. Here the CDR3 reads CASSEQANTEAFF. For the CDR3, the DNA is TGTGCCAGCAGTGAACAGGCGAACACTGAAGCTTTCTTT.

The genes are TRBV9 and TRBJ2-1, with 9 bases fitting TRBD2. The CDR3 loop spans 19 amino acids. CDR1 and CDR2 from the germline V gene are SGDLS and YYNGEE. V shed 0 bases, J shed 7 bases, and the junction held 17 bases outside the gene matches. Here the CDR3 DNA reads TGTGCCAGCAGCGTAGATAGGGGTGGCGGGAGGGCCAATTTTAATGAGCAGTTCTTC. Its translation is CASSVDRGGGRANFNEQFF.

The chain recombines TRBV6-1 with TRBJ2-5; D is possibly TRBD2 (6 bases). Trimming removed 6 bases at V and 7 bases at J, with 21 bases between. Germline V gene data show CDR1 as MNHNS and CDR2 as SASEGT. The CDR3 runs to 15 residues. The DNA of the CDR3 is TGTGCCAGCAGGCCCACCTCGGGGGACTCTGGGACCCAGTACTTC. Translating it yields CASRPTSGDSGTQYF.

V gene TRBV9 combines with J gene TRBJ1-1; TRBD1 aligns across 9 bases. Losses at the gene ends were 4 bases for V and 5 bases for J; bases not matched to a gene: 6. The CDR3 sequence is 14 residues long. The germline V gene has CDR1 SGDLS and CDR2 YYNGEE. The CDR3 loop is CASSKTGGYTEAFF. The CDR3 DNA follows: TGTGCCAGCAGCAAGACAGGGGGGTATACTGAAGCTTTCTTT.

This clone showed up just once. This chain connects TRBV5-1 to TRBJ2-3, with D hard to call. This CDR3 is built from 14 residues. Trimming left V 4 bases short and J 0 bases short, with 9 bases between. Germline V gene sequence: CDR1 SGHRS, CDR2 YFSETQ. CDR3 loop: CASSVHTSTDTQYF. The CDR3 region has the DNA TGCGCCAGCAGCGTCCATACTAGCACAGATACGCAGTATTTT.

This clone was recorded only once. The chain carries TRBV5-1 and TRBJ2-2; D may be TRBD1 (5 bases). Germline V gene data show CDR1 as SGHRS and CDR2 as YFSETQ. V was clipped by 3 bases and J by 7 bases, with 7 bases between them. The CDR3 covers 12 residues. The CDR3 spells CASSSQGGELFF. The CDR3 DNA is TGCGCCAGCAGCTCTCAGGGCGGGGAGCTGTTTTTT.

The V call is TRBV7-8, the J call TRBJ2-2; 7 bases match TRBD2. Germline V gene sequence: CDR1 SGHVS, CDR2 FQNEAQ. The CDR3 loop spans 15 amino acids. V dropped 6 bases and J dropped 2; count of bases not matched to a gene: 6. The chain's CDR3 is CASSSSGANTGELFF. DNA of the CDR3: TGTGCCAGCAGTTCTAGCGGAGCAAACACCGGGGAGCTGTTTTTT.

The CDR3 protein is CASSFWTGIEQYF. CDR3 DNA: TGTGCCAGCAGCTTCTGGACTGGCATCGAGCAGTACTTC. This chain joins TRBV7-9 and TRBJ2-7; perhaps TRBD2 as D (5 bases). Germline V gene lookup returns CDR1 SEHNR and CDR2 FQNEAQ (reference sequence). The V end was cut by 3 bases, the J end by 6 bases, with 12 bases between. The CDR3 contains 13 residues.

The V call is TRBV5-1, the J call TRBJ2-1, with 14 positions matching TRBD2. V lost 1 base and J lost 7; bases outside the gene matches: 4. Germline loops: CDR1 SGHRS, CDR2 YFSETQ. The CDR3 loop spans 16 amino acids. The CDR3 loop is CASSLSGLAGGNEQFF. The CDR3 DNA reads as TGCGCCAGCAGCTTGTCTGGACTAGCGGGAGGTAATGAGCAGTTCTTC. Full variable domain (rest looked up from reference TRBV5-1 and TRBJ2-1): KAGVTQTPRYLIKTRGQQVTLSCSPISGHRSVSWYQQTPGQGLQFLFEYFSETQRNKGNFPGRFSGRQFSNSRSEMNVSTLELGDSALYLCASSLSGLAGGNEQFFGPGTRLTVL.

This clone has just one count. V is TRBV6-1 and J is TRBJ2-3, with 12 bases aligning to TRBD2. V was pared by 7 bases and J by 4 bases, with 3 bases of the junction left unmatched. The CDR3 is 14 amino acids. The germline V gene encodes CDR1 MNHNS and CDR2 SASEGT. The CDR3 here is CASKLAGGSDTQYF. For the CDR3, the DNA is TGTGCCAGCAAACTAGCGGGAGGCTCAGATACGCAGTATTTT.

This clone occurred once. J is TRBJ1-5 and V is TRBV14; tentative D call: TRBD1 (5 bases). This CDR3 comprises 14 residues. Germline CDR1 and CDR2: SGHDN and FVKESK. The V end was cut by 2 bases, the J end by 3 bases, with 8 bases between. The CDR3 sequence is CASSQTGYNQPQHF. The CDR3 coding sequence is TGTGCCAGCAGCCAAACAGGTTACAATCAGCCCCAGCATTTT.

V and J are TRBV6-1 and TRBJ1-5; D not resolved. The ends were cut back, 6 bases at V and 0 bases at J, with 9 bases in the middle. The germline V gene has CDR1 MNHNS and CDR2 SASEGT. This CDR3 has 14 amino acids. The CDR3 protein is CASSETGSNQPQHF. CDR3 coding DNA: TGTGCCAGCAGCGAAACCGGTAGCAATCAGCCCCAGCATTTT.

V gene TRBV5-6 combines with J gene TRBJ2-3, with TRBD1 matching over 7 bases. Per the germline V gene, CDR1 is SGHDT and CDR2 is YYEEEE. With 4 bases clipped from V and 7 bases from J, the junction kept 9 bases outside the gene matches. This CDR3 contains 14 residues. The chain's CDR3 is CASSTGTEFNTQYF. The CDR3 nucleotides are TGTGCCAGCAGCACCGGGACAGAATTCAATACGCAGTATTTT.

The CDR3 protein is CASSPSGRALGDTQYF. CDR3 DNA sequence: TGTGCCAGCAGCCCTAGCGGGAGGGCCCTCGGAGATACGCAGTATTTT. The chain combines TRBV9 with TRBJ2-3; 12 bases match TRBD2. CDR1 and CDR2 (germline): SGDLS, YYNGEE. The length of the CDR3 is 16 residues. The J segment lost 5 bases and the V segment lost 4 bases, leaving 8 bases of the junction unmatched.

V gene TRBV28 combines with J gene TRBJ1-2; weak D call: TRBD1 (5 bases). From germline, CDR1 is MDHEN and CDR2 SYDVKM. The length of the CDR3 is 13 residues. The ends were cut back, 4 bases at V and 6 bases at J, with 12 bases in the middle. CDR3: CASSSYRKNGYTF. CDR3 in DNA: TGTGCCAGCAGTTCATACAGGAAGAATGGCTACACCTTC.

This rearrangement joins TRBV5-1 to TRBJ2-3; TRBD2 matches 11 bases. This CDR3 has 16 residues. The V gene end was trimmed by 1 base and the J gene end by 3 bases; junction bases not matched to a gene: 4. Germline V gives CDR1 SGHRS, CDR2 YFSETQ. CDR3 DNA sequence: TGCGCCAGCAGCTTGAATAGCGGGGGGGTAACAGATACGCAGTATTTT. Translated: CASSLNSGGVTDTQYF. Filled out from reference TRBV5-1 and TRBJ2-3, the complete variable domain reads KAGVTQTPRYLIKTRGQQVTLSCSPISGHRSVSWYQQTPGQGLQFLFEYFSETQRNKGNFPGRFSGRQFSNSRSEMNVSTLELGDSALYLCASSLNSGGVTDTQYFGPGTRLTVL.

This clone was detected only a few times. This chain connects TRBV9 to TRBJ2-1; possibly TRBD1 for D (5 bases). CDR1 SGDLS and CDR2 YYNGEE come from the germline V gene. This CDR3 is 13 amino acids long. The V end was cut by 0 bases, the J end by 7 bases, with 8 bases between. CDR3 nucleotides: TGTGCCAGCAGCGTAGCGACAGAGAATGAGCAGTTCTTC. It is translated as CASSVATENEQFF.

This clone was seen just once. The CDR3 DNA reads TGTGCCAGCTCACCACCCATGGGGCTTGGCTACACCTTC. Translated: CASSPPMGLGYTF. The chain couples TRBV18 to TRBJ1-2; tentatively, D is TRBD1 (5 bases). CDR3 length: 13 amino acids. V was shortened by 0 bases and J by 7 bases, with 9 bases between the two germline ends. Germline CDR1 and CDR2: KGHSH and LQKENI.

The chain couples TRBV5-1 to TRBJ2-1; possible D gene TRBD2, 6 bases. Germline V lookup: CDR1 SGHRS, CDR2 YFSETQ. The CDR3 length is 15 residues. V lost 6 bases to trimming and J lost 6 bases, with 19 bases between them. The CDR3 spells CASNPQAGKFNEQFF. The CDR3 DNA reads TGCGCCAGCAACCCTCAGGCGGGAAAATTCAATGAGCAGTTCTTC.